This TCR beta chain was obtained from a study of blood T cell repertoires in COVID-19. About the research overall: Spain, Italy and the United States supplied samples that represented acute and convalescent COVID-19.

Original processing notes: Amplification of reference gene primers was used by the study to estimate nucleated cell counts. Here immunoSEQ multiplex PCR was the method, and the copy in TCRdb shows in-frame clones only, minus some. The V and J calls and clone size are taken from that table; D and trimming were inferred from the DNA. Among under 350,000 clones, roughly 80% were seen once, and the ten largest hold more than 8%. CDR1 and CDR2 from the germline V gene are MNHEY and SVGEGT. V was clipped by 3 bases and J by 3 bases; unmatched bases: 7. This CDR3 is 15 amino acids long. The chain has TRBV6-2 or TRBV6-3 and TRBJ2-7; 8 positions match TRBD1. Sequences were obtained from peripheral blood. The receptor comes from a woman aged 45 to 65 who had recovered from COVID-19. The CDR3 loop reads CASSYPGTGYYEQYF. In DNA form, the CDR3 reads TGTGCCAGCAGTTATCCCGGGACAGGTTACTACGAGCAGTACTTC.